These T cell receptor beta chains were read from a single sample in a study of long-term antiretroviral therapy in people with HIV. This table comes from immunoSEQ multiplex PCR, and its TCRdb copy is limited to in-frame clones, with some not included. Of over 15,000 clones in the sample, about 95% were seen once. Source: unsorted PBMCs, taken 10 to 13 years after starting antiretroviral therapy. The receptors were sampled from a man between 25 and 39 years old with HIV. CDR3s leave out the opening cysteine and the closing phenylalanine or tryptophan. The D gene is left open where the match is weak.

j_gene: TRBJ2-1; d_gene: TRBD2; len: 14; v_gene: TRBV7-9; CDR3aa: ASSLSLAGSYNEQF
j_gene: TRBJ1-5; d_gene: TRBD1; len: 17; v_gene: TRBV9; CDR3aa: ASSYDRDREDMENQPQH
j_gene: TRBJ2-5; d_gene: TRBD1; len: 12; v_gene: TRBV27; CDR3aa: ASSHMTGMATQY
j_gene: TRBJ1-5; d_gene: TRBD1; len: 15; v_gene: TRBV27; CDR3aa: ASSKWGTGYGNQPQH
j_gene: TRBJ2-5; d_gene: .; len: 9; v_gene: TRBV7-7; CDR3aa: ASSSKETQY
j_gene: TRBJ1-3; d_gene: .; len: 14; v_gene: TRBV6-6; CDR3aa: ASSFWSGARGNTIY
j_gene: TRBJ2-2; d_gene: .; len: 11; v_gene: TRBV5-4; CDR3aa: ASSLDGAGELF
j_gene: TRBJ1-2; d_gene: .; len: 11; v_gene: TRBV14; CDR3aa: ASSQSGWPGYT
j_gene: TRBJ2-5; d_gene: .; len: 11; v_gene: TRBV11-3; CDR3aa: ASSNRPRGTQY
j_gene: TRBJ1-3; d_gene: .; len: 12; v_gene: TRBV2; CDR3aa: ASSDRQGRNTIY
j_gene: TRBJ2-5; d_gene: TRBD1; len: 13; v_gene: TRBV5-6; CDR3aa: ASRIPGTGLETQY
j_gene: TRBJ1-1; d_gene: .; len: 11; v_gene: TRBV12-5; CDR3aa: ASGLDMVGVAF
j_gene: TRBJ2-1; d_gene: .; len: 9; v_gene: TRBV10-3; CDR3aa: AISVSNEQF
j_gene: TRBJ1-2; d_gene: .; len: 12; v_gene: TRBV7-9; CDR3aa: ASSLGPSSAGYT
j_gene: TRBJ2-3; d_gene: TRBD1; len: 13; v_gene: TRBV10-3; CDR3aa: AISSDRDNTDTQY
j_gene: .; d_gene: .; len: 13; v_gene: TRBV10-2; CDR3aa: ASSEWLRFGYEQY
j_gene: TRBJ1-1; d_gene: TRBD1; len: 14; v_gene: TRBV19; CDR3aa: ASTRTGRAMNTEAF
j_gene: TRBJ2-2; d_gene: .; len: 12; v_gene: TRBV5-1; CDR3aa: ASSFGPKTGELF
j_gene: TRBJ2-5; d_gene: TRBD2; len: 11; v_gene: TRBV19; CDR3aa: ASSFSGVETQY
j_gene: TRBJ2-3; d_gene: TRBD2; len: 13; v_gene: TRBV10-1; CDR3aa: ASSESGLGADTQY
j_gene: TRBJ2-5; d_gene: .; len: 10; v_gene: TRBV6-6; CDR3aa: ASTGRKETQY
j_gene: TRBJ2-5; d_gene: TRBD2; len: 12; v_gene: TRBV18; CDR3aa: ASSPASGGETQY
j_gene: TRBJ1-2; d_gene: .; len: 10; v_gene: TRBV28; CDR3aa: ASSGRSFGYT
j_gene: TRBJ2-3; d_gene: .; len: 14; v_gene: TRBV11-2; CDR3aa: ASSLLGLEGADTQY